The present T cell receptor beta chain was sequenced within a study of Graves' ophthalmopathy and Graves' hyperthyroidism. This clonotype was found a few times. Germline values: CDR1 SEHNR, CDR2 FQNEAQ (reference sequence). The CDR3 consists of 15 residues. The V end lost 5 bases, the J end lost 6 bases, and 16 bases lay between the germline ends. Ophthalmopathy donors were characterized by moderate-to-severe activity, CAS of at least 3, NOSPECS of at least 4, and duration under 3 months. CDR3 regions of TCR beta were amplified from RNA transcripts. HTBI primers were used in a first-round RT-PCR, which preceded a second-round multiplex PCR. TCRdb fed the multiplex PCR reads into MiXCR, producing one record per CDR3 protein. The data show some 520,000 distinct CDR3 sequences, approximately 15% seen once.

The chain employs TRBV7-9 and TRBJ2-2; D might be TRBD1 (6 bases). Sequenced material: blood. The clonotype was recovered from a woman aged 30 to 39 with Graves' ophthalmopathy. This CDR3 reads CASSPMDSLAGELFF. CDR3 nucleotides: TGTGCCAGCAGCCCAATGGACAGTCTAGCCGGGGAGCTGTTTTTT.